This T cell receptor beta chain was identified in a study of CD8 T cells in ankylosing spondylitis. Study-wide results and caveats: Certain motif variants had earlier been reported in reactive arthritis synovial fluid and blood. A TCR beta motif of about eight highly homologous variants seemed to mark ankylosing spondylitis blood. Disease-linked clones, CD8+, were relatively rare in peripheral blood.

This clonotype appeared many times. As yet, its antigen is unknown. One entry per CDR3 protein, called by TCRdb with MiXCR from the 5' RACE reads. The sample has about 240,000 distinct CDR3 sequences; about 10% are singletons. Germline V gene data show CDR1 as ENHRY and CDR2 as SYGVKD. This CDR3 is built from 13 residues. With 8 bases clipped from V and 8 bases from J, the junction kept 4 bases outside the gene matches. The clonotype was recovered from a male donor with ankylosing spondylitis or in good health (not recorded which). Input material: blood, either unsorted or a sorted T cell fraction (not recorded which). The genes are TRBV10-3 and TRBJ2-1; 12 bases align to TRBD2. The CDR3 region is CAIGTSGSDEQFF. CDR3 bases: TGTGCCATCGGGACTAGCGGGTCCGATGAGCAGTTCTTC.